The 14 T cell receptor beta chains in this list originate from one sample, sequenced in a study of blood T cells in healthy people across ages. A sample-barcoded 5' primer and a J-beta primer mix were used in a second PCR of about 6 to 11 cycles. TCRdb re-derived calls from the 5' RACE reads in MiXCR, one entry per CDR3 protein. This table holds 540,000 or so distinct CDR3 sequences, around 50% found once. Specimen: blood. The receptors come from a man aged 80 or over in good health.

This clonotype turned up a few times. A read error is possible here, since a much larger clone lies one base away. The rearrangement joins TRBV6-6 to TRBJ1-5; maybe TRBD1 (6 bases). The CDR3 length is 14 residues. Germline V gives CDR1 MNHNY, CDR2 SVGAGI (reference sequence). Trimming removed 5 bases from V and 7 bases from J, with 15 bases in between. CDR3 sequence (DNA): TGTGCCAGCAGTGACGGTAGGGGGGGACAGCCCCAGCATTTT. The encoded protein is CASSDGRGGQPQHF.

Only a few counts were recorded for this clonotype. This chain connects TRBV6-6 to TRBJ2-7; tentatively, D is TRBD1 (5 bases). The V gene's germline CDR1 is MNHNY and CDR2 SVGAGI (reference sequence). The length of the CDR3 is 14 residues. Trimming cost V 1 base and J 4 bases, with 11 bases left between them. In DNA, the CDR3 is TGTGCCAGCAGTTACTTGGGCAGGGTGTACGAGCAGTACTTC. This translates into CASSYLGRVYEQYF.

This chain uses TRBV7-2 with TRBJ2-5, with 10 bases matching TRBD1. The DNA end is a closer match to TRBJ2-7, so the J assignment may be wrong. CDR1 is SGHTA and CDR2 is FQGNSA in the germline V gene. CDR3 length: 16 residues. The CDR3 region has the DNA TGTGCCAGCAGCCCGTCGGTCGGGACAGGGGTCCACGAGCAGTACTTC. It is translated as CASSPSVGTGVHEQYF.

V gene TRBV3-1 combines with J gene TRBJ2-1; 12 bases match TRBD2. This CDR3 region has 16 residues. After removal of 6 bases from V and 6 bases from J, the junction contained 9 bases not matched to a gene. Germline CDR1 LGHDT, CDR2 YNNKEL (reference sequence). CDR3 region: CASSLRSSGRGNEQFF. CDR3 nucleotide sequence: TGTGCCAGCAGTTTAAGGTCTAGCGGGAGGGGCAATGAGCAGTTCTTC.

This clonotype was detected a few times. The chain employs TRBV14 and TRBJ2-6, with D hard to call. CDR1 and CDR2 (germline): SGHDN, FVKESK. Between the trimmed V and J ends, which lost 1 base and 2 bases, there was a span of 3 bases. The CDR3 loop spans 14 amino acids. CDR3 amino acids: CASSQATGANVLTF. CDR3 nucleotide sequence: TGTGCCAGCAGCCAAGCTACTGGGGCCAACGTCCTGACTTTC.

The rearrangement links TRBV2 to TRBJ2-1; the match to TRBD2 covers 9 bases. With V trimmed by 4 bases and J by 2 bases, 9 bases remained unmatched. CDR1 and CDR2 (germline): SNHLY, FYNNEI. The CDR3 contains 17 residues. The CDR3 nucleotides are TGTGCCAGCAGTGTGACGGCTAGCGGGAAGGCCTACAATGAGCAGTTCTTC. It translates to CASSVTASGKAYNEQFF.

The chain has TRBV14 and TRBJ2-5; no clear D. The V gene's germline CDR1 is SGHDN and CDR2 FVKESK. CDR3 length: 16 amino acids. Trimming took 1 base from V and 11 from J, leaving 23 bases between them. CDR3 amino acids: CASSQGLGVSYNEQYF. In DNA, the CDR3 is TGTGCCAGCAGCCAAGGGCTAGGTGTGTCCTACAATGAGCAGTACTTC. Complete variable domain (other parts from reference TRBV14 and TRBJ2-5): EAGVTQFPSHSVIEKGQTVTLRCDPISGHDNLYWYRRVMGKEIKFLLHFVKESKQDESGMPNNRFLAERTGGTYSTLKVQPAELEDSGVYFCASSQGLGVSYNEQYFGPGTRLLVL.

This clonotype was seen more than once but under ten times. V usage is TRBV5-1 and J usage is TRBJ2-7; possible D gene TRBD2, 6 bases. Germline CDR1 SGHRS, CDR2 YFSETQ. Trimming pared 2 bases from V and 6 bases from J, leaving 18 bases between. The CDR3 runs to 15 residues. CDR3 residues: CASSFGRDLVTEQYF. CDR3 in DNA: TGCGCCAGCAGCTTCGGCCGGGACTTGGTAACCGAGCAGTACTTC.

Comment on this clonotype: One junction end does not reproduce the germline sequence, and a read error may be involved. The rearrangement links TRBV29-1 to TRBJ1-1, with a possible D match to TRBD1 (6 bases). CDR1 and CDR2 from the germline V gene are SQVTM and ANQGSEA. This CDR3 spans 12 amino acids. This CDR3 reads CSAGRGNTEAFF. The CDR3 nucleotides read TGTTCGGCGGGCAGGGGGAACACTGAAGCTTTCTTT.

This clonotype was recorded many times. This sequence joins TRBV6-5 and TRBJ2-2; TRBD1 agrees at 8 bases. V shed 5 bases and J 2 bases; nucleotides not matched to a gene: 4. The V gene's germline CDR1 is MNHEY and CDR2 SVGAGI. The CDR3 length is 15 residues. Here the CDR3 DNA reads TGTGCCAGCAGTCGGGACAGGACCAACACCGGGGAGCTGTTTTTT. Its protein product is CASSRDRTNTGELFF.

Comments on this clonotype: No conserved phenylalanine or tryptophan ends this CDR3, so it is likely a read error. The chain employs TRBV29-1 and TRBJ2-1; D tentatively reads TRBD1 or TRBD2 (5 bases each). The CDR3 runs to 16 residues. Germline V gene lookup returns CDR1 SQVTM and CDR2 ANQGSEA. The V end lost 2 bases, the J end lost 1 base, and 15 bases lay between the germline ends. DNA for the CDR3: TGCAGCGTTGAAAAGGGGACCGCCAGATCCTACAATGAGCAGTTCTCC. It translates to CSVEKGTARSYNEQFS.

Concerning this clonotype: An end of the junction does not agree with germline; a read error may underlie this. The chain couples TRBV11-2 to TRBJ2-1; TRBD1 matches 7 bases. The CDR3 has 18 amino acids. Germline CDR1 and CDR2: SGHAT and FQNNGV. The CDR3 nucleotides read TGTACCAGCAGCTTAGGGGACAGTGGTTTGAGATCCTACAATGAGCAGTTCTTC. The encoded protein is CTSSLGDSGLRSYNEQFF.

The chain is built from TRBV11-1 and TRBJ2-1; D could derive from TRBD1 or TRBD2 (5 bases each). Germline V gives CDR1 SGHAT, CDR2 FQDESV (reference sequence). The length of the CDR3 is 14 residues. V lost 5 bases and J lost 8, with 16 bases in between. For the CDR3, the DNA is TGTGCCAGCAGCGTCGACGGGAAAGGGGATGAGCAGTTCTTC. Translated, it gives CASSVDGKGDEQFF.

This clonotype was observed a handful of times. CDR3: CSVEPPGRNYNEQFF. For the CDR3, the DNA is TGCAGCGTTGAACCTCCGGGACGGAATTACAATGAGCAGTTCTTC. The chain uses TRBV29-1 and TRBJ2-1, with D possibly being TRBD1 or TRBD2 (5 bases each). Germline V gene sequence: CDR1 SQVTM, CDR2 ANQGSEA. The length of the CDR3 is 15 residues. V was cut by 2 bases and J by 4 bases, with 15 bases left in between.